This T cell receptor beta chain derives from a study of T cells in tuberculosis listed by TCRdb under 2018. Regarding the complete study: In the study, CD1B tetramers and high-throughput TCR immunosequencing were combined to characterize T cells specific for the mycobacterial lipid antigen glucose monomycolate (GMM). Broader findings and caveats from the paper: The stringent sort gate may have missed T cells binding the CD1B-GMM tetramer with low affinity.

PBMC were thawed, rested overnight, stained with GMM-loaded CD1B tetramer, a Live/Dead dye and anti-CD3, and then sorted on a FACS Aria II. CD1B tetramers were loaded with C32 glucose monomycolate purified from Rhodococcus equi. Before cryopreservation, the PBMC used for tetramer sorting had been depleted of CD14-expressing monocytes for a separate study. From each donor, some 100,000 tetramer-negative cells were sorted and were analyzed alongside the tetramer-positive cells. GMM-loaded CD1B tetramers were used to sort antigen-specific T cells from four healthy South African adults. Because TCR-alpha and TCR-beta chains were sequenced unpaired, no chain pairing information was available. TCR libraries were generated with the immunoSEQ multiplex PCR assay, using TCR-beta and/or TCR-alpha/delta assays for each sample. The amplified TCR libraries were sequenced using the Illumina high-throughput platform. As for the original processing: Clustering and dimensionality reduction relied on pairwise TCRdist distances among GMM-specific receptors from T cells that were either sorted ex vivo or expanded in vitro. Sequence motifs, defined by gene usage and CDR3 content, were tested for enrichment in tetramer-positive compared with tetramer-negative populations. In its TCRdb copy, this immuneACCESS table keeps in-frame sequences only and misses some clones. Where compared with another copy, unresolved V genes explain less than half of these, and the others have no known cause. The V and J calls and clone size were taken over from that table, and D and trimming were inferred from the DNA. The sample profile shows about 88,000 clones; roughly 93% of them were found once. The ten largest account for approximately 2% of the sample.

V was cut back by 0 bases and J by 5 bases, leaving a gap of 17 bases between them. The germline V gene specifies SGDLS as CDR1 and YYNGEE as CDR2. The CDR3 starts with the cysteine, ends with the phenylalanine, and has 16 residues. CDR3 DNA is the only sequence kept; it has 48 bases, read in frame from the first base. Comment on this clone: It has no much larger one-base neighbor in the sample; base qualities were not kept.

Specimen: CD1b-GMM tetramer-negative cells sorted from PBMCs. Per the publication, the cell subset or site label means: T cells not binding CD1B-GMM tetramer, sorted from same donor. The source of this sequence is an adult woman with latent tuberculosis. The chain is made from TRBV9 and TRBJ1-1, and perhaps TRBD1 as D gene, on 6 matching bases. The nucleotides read TGTGCCAGCAGCGTAGCAGGGGCGGCGCGGGGGACTGAAGCTTTCTTT. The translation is CASSVAGAARGTEAFF.